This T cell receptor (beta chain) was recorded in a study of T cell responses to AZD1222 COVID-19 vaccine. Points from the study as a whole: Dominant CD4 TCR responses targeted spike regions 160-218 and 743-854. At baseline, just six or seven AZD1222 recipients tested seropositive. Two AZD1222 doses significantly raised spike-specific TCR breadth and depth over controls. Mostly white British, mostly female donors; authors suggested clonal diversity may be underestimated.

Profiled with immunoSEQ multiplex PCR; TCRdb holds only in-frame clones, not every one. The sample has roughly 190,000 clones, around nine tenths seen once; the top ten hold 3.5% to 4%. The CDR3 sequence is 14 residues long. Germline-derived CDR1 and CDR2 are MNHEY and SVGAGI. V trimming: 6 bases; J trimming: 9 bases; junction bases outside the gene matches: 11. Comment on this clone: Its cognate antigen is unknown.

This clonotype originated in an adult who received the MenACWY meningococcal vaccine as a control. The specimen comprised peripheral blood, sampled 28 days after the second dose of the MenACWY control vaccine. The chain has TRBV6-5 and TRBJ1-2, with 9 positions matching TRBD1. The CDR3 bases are TGTGCCAGCAGCTCCCGCGACAGGGGGTTTAGCTACACCTTC. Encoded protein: CASSSRDRGFSYTF.